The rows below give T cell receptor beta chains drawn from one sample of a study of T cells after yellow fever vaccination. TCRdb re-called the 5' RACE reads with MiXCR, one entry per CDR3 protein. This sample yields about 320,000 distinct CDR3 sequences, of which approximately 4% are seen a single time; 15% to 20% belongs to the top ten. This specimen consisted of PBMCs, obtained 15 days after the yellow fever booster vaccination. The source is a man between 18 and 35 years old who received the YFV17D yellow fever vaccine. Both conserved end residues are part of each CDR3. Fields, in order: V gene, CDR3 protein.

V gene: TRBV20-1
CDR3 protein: CSARWRGENIQYF

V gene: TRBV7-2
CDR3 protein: CASSSPGLAGTNSYEQYF

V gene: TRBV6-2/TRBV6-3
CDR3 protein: CASGEPPLVTQYF

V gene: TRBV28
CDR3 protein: CASSYQDRWGDEQFF

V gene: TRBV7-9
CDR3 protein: CASIPTGEEDTQYF

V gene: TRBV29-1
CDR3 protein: CSVDSGDQETQYF

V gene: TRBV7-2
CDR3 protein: CASSPGYTEAFF

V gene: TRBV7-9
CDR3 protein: CASIMFGGRDTEAFF

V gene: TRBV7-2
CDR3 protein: CASSSWTGNTEAFF

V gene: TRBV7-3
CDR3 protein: CASSLTGRVEETQYF

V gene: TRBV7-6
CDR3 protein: CASSTRPGQGFEKLFF

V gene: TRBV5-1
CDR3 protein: CASSLAGGQAFF

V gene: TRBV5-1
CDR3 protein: CASSLVAGSDTQYF

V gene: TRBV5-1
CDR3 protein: CASSLMENTEAFF

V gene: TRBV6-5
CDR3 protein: CASSWGTGDRVFYEQYF

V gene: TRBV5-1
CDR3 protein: CASSPEGVTQYF

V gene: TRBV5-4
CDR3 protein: CASSVGGALDTQYF

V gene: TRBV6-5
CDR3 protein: CASSYSNAGEAFF

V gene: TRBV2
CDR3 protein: CASSEYGARVEQYF

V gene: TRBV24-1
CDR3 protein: CATSRPSYNEQFF

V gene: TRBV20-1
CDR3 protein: CSARGAPGQVQEKLFF

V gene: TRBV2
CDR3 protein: CASRGDRGLRTEAFF

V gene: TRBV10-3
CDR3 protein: CAIRPGQGSGEQFF

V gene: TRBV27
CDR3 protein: CASSTRNTEAFF

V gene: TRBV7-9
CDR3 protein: CASSLGGRDGGEQFF

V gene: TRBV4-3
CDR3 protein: CASSRERGVYNEQFF

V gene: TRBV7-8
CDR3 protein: CASSLRQGADGNTIYF

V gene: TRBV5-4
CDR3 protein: CASSWVSGSGADTQYF

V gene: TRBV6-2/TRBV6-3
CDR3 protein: CASSSWRHRSNTGELFF

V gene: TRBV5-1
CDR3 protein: CASSREPGNTIYF

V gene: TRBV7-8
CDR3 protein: CASSLAAGTYPGYTF

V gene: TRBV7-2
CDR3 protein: CASSPGRGDYEQYF

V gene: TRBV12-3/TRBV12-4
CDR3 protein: CASSFQKNTGELFF

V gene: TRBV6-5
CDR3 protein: CASSYLYEQYF

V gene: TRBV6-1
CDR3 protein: CASRRVPYGYTF

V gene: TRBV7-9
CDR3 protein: CASSPRTDYGYTF

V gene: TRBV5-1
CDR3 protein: CPSSPPRGWRATDTQYF

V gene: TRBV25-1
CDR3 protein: CASSDLGGGNEKLFF

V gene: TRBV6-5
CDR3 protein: CASSYDAVSNTEAFF

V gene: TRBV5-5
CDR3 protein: CASGPDLNTEAFF

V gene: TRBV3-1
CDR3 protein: CASSQGYRRLNTEAFF

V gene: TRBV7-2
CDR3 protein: CASREQETQYF

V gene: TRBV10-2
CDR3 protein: CASGRGLDGNTIYF

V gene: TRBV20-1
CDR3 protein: CSAPRGTSGGEQETQYF

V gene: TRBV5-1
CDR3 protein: CASSSGQYNEQFF

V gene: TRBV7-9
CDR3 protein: CASSSGLAVDTQYF